Listed below are T cell receptor beta chains from one sample, sequenced in a study of blood T cell repertoires in COVID-19. Produced via immunoSEQ multiplex PCR; TCRdb's table is partial and in-frame only. The repertoire holds 150,000 to 200,000 clones, with about 83% as singletons. The specimen was peripheral blood. These receptors all stem from a man in his 60s with acute or convalescent COVID-19. CDR3s include the opening cysteine and the closing phenylalanine or tryptophan. D genes are given only for firm matches.

d_gene: .; v_gene: TRBV9; len: 16; CDR3aa: CASSVDGGLSYNEQFF
d_gene: .; v_gene: TRBV5-1; len: 13; CDR3aa: CASTHSGANVLTF
d_gene: TRBD1; v_gene: TRBV10-1; len: 13; CDR3aa: CASSESDRGKQFF
d_gene: .; v_gene: TRBV29-1; len: 14; CDR3aa: CSVEGAGNGDEQFF
d_gene: .; v_gene: TRBV7-3; len: 14; CDR3aa: CASSSSGLYNEQFF
d_gene: .; v_gene: TRBV9; len: 14; CDR3aa: CASSVADSGTPLHF
d_gene: .; v_gene: TRBV5-4; len: 13; CDR3aa: CASSPGETDTQYF
d_gene: .; v_gene: TRBV30; len: 13; CDR3aa: CAWNVQTYNEQFF
d_gene: .; v_gene: TRBV6-1; len: 16; CDR3aa: CASSEAPGVGNQPQHF
d_gene: .; v_gene: TRBV5-4; len: 14; CDR3aa: CASSLWAANYGYTF